This T cell receptor beta chain comes out of a study of Tregs in tolerant kidney transplant recipients. V lost 6 bases to trimming and J lost 1 base; unmatched junction nucleotides: 7. This CDR3 comprises 14 residues. Looked up from germline, CDR1 is SQVTM and CDR2 is ANQGSEA. Thawed PBMCs were FACS-sorted into unstimulated CD4+CD25+CD127- regulatory T cells, CD4+CD25- non-regulatory cells, CD4 and CD8 cells. As to this clone: Antigen: not known.

Only in-frame clones appear in the TCRdb table, and some are missing; sequencing was by immunoSEQ multiplex PCR. Of more than 90,000 clones in the sample, roughly 93% were seen once. Study-wide results and caveats: Expanding Tregs on activated donor B cells appeared to best identify donor-specific TCRbeta clones. Biological reproducibility was not directly addressed, but technical replication error appeared minimal. Findings come from small patient numbers and require larger validation.

The gene calls are TRBV29-1 and TRBJ2-5, with 8 positions matching TRBD1. The sequenced sample consisted of CD4+ T cells from blood. This TCR came from a human donor in good health. The CDR3 loop reads CSVRQGILQETQYF. Here the CDR3 DNA reads TGCAGCGTCCGACAGGGGATACTCCAAGAGACCCAGTACTTC. Based on the CDR3 plus reference TRBV29-1 and TRBJ2-5, the full variable domain is SAVISQKPSRDICQRGTSLTIQCQVDSQVTMMFWYRQQPGQSLTLIATANQGSEATYESGFVIDKFPISRPNLTFSTLTVSNMSPEDSSIYLCSVRQGILQETQYFGPGTRLLVL.